This T cell receptor (beta chain) appears in the sequencing data of a study of blood T cell repertoires in COVID-19. Study-wide background: T cells, B-cell-depleted T cells, or PBMCs supplied cDNA or gDNA.

This clone was observed a handful of times. The CDR3 consists of 15 residues. V gave up 6 bases and J gave up 1 base, with 15 bases separating them. Germline CDR1 SGHTA, CDR2 FQGTGA. Enrollment of patients from Seattle took place during active infection, with longitudinal follow-up. Profiling relied on immunoSEQ multiplex PCR, and the TCRdb table lists in-frame clones only, not all of them. The profile shows around 260,000 clones, under 85% of them singletons. The clonotype originates from a human donor with COVID-19, enrolled during active disease. The donor label of this sample is uncertain. The rearrangement joins TRBV7-3 to TRBJ1-1; D unclear. The sequenced sample consisted of peripheral blood. In nucleotides, the CDR3 is TGTGCCAGCAGGTCCCAAGGACTCTCGAACACTGAAGCTTTCTTT. It specifies CASRSQGLSNTEAFF.